Listed below are T cell receptor beta chains from one sample, sequenced in a study of T cell responses to AZD1222 COVID-19 vaccine. Data came from immunoSEQ multiplex PCR; TCRdb stores just in-frame clones and leaves some out. The table lists 57,000 or so clones, 76% of them singletons. This specimen consisted of peripheral blood, obtained on day 0 of AZD1222 vaccination. These receptors originate from an adult in good health. Each CDR3 is given without its conserved first and last residue. The order of the fields is CDR3 protein, J gene, V gene.

CDR3 protein: ASSPSGVEAKNIQY
J gene: TRBJ2-4
V gene: TRBV7-2

CDR3 protein: ASSSRTTGATEAF
J gene: TRBJ1-1
V gene: TRBV27

CDR3 protein: ASSKGQGGGDPEAF
J gene: TRBJ1-1
V gene: TRBV21-1

CDR3 protein: ASSTTAQGYEQY
J gene: TRBJ2-7
V gene: TRBV7-2

CDR3 protein: ASTSGATGYT
J gene: TRBJ1-2
V gene: TRBV6-5

CDR3 protein: ASSQLGGANVLT
J gene: TRBJ2-6
V gene: TRBV7-3

CDR3 protein: ASSQRQERAGELF
J gene: TRBJ2-2
V gene: TRBV3-1/TRBV3-2

CDR3 protein: ASSIGGVHQPQH
J gene: TRBJ1-5
V gene: TRBV7-9

CDR3 protein: ASSPREGGANTQY
J gene: TRBJ2-3
V gene: TRBV7-2

CDR3 protein: ASTRGQAYGYT
J gene: TRBJ1-2
V gene: TRBV7-9

CDR3 protein: ASSLGLGTEAF
J gene: TRBJ1-1
V gene: TRBV3-1/TRBV3-2

CDR3 protein: ASSQDRDSLNEKLF
J gene: TRBJ1-4
V gene: TRBV4-2

CDR3 protein: ASRQMDTQY
J gene: TRBJ2-3
V gene: TRBV27

CDR3 protein: ASSGGSYEQY
J gene: TRBJ2-7
V gene: TRBV10-3

CDR3 protein: ASSPRGPDYGYT
J gene: TRBJ1-2
V gene: TRBV18

CDR3 protein: ASSQGRVTEAF
J gene: TRBJ1-1
V gene: TRBV4-1

CDR3 protein: SVPNWGGGYT
J gene: TRBJ1-2
V gene: TRBV29-1

CDR3 protein: SVVVVGNEKLF
J gene: TRBJ1-4
V gene: TRBV29-1

CDR3 protein: ATSRWQPSSYNEQF
J gene: TRBJ2-1
V gene: TRBV15

CDR3 protein: ASSRVPREQF
J gene: TRBJ2-1
V gene: TRBV21-1

CDR3 protein: ASSPPPSSSSYNSPLH
J gene: TRBJ1-6
V gene: TRBV30

CDR3 protein: ASSSTGGSPLH
J gene: TRBJ1-6
V gene: TRBV27

CDR3 protein: ASSSTSGADTGELF
J gene: TRBJ2-2
V gene: TRBV6-5

CDR3 protein: ASSLTGHQPQH
J gene: TRBJ1-5
V gene: TRBV6-2/TRBV6-3

CDR3 protein: ATSDLGTNNEQF
J gene: TRBJ2-1
V gene: TRBV24-1

CDR3 protein: ASSPAPTNEKLF
J gene: TRBJ1-4
V gene: TRBV4-3

CDR3 protein: ASSQVYAGAYGYT
J gene: TRBJ1-2
V gene: TRBV4-3

CDR3 protein: ASSYAGTSGSYEQY
J gene: TRBJ2-7
V gene: TRBV28

CDR3 protein: ASSVGVPGELF
J gene: TRBJ2-2
V gene: TRBV27

CDR3 protein: ASSLEQDLSGNTIY
J gene: TRBJ1-3
V gene: TRBV5-6

CDR3 protein: ASSLTGARGYT
J gene: TRBJ1-2
V gene: TRBV3-1/TRBV3-2

CDR3 protein: ATSRDLGAGQPQH
J gene: TRBJ1-5
V gene: TRBV15

CDR3 protein: ASSPGDGVGGAIQY
J gene: TRBJ2-4
V gene: TRBV28

CDR3 protein: ASSRQDRASYGYT
J gene: TRBJ1-2
V gene: TRBV18

CDR3 protein: ASSLRPGELF
J gene: TRBJ2-2
V gene: TRBV12-3/TRBV12-4

CDR3 protein: ASSPPGIEAF
J gene: TRBJ1-1
V gene: TRBV18

CDR3 protein: ASSLARASAYEQY
J gene: TRBJ2-7
V gene: TRBV7-6